These T cell receptor beta chains were read from a single sample in a study of shared clonotypes between healthy human individuals. Assay used: immunoSEQ multiplex PCR; TCRdb lists only in-frame clones, some missing. The repertoire includes over a million clones, 78% of them detected once, and 0.55% to 0.7% sits in the top ten. Sequenced: memory CD4+ T cells from PBMCs. The source is a man aged 18 to 29 in good health. Some clones in this sample may be carry-over from other donors' samples. The conserved cysteine and the conserved F or W are not part of the CDR3 here. For some rows the clone size is stated as once, few or many, or as a class when expanded; others skip it.

V	J	size	CDR3
TRBV6-1	TRBJ1-2	.	ASNRQGDYGYT
TRBV6-1	TRBJ1-3	once	ASSEAGARGNTIY
TRBV4-2	TRBJ2-7	.	ASSQDNGSPYEQY
TRBV9	TRBJ2-3	.	ASSATGTRPDTQY
TRBV5-6	TRBJ2-5	.	ASSPLVAGRQETQY
TRBV19	TRBJ1-4	.	ASSTQGNEKLF
TRBV5-1	TRBJ2-7	.	ASSLSGGGNFYEQY
TRBV18	TRBJ1-5	.	ASSPSGARGQPQH
TRBV5-4	TRBJ1-5	.	ASSTDRGDQPQH
TRBV19	TRBJ2-1	.	ASSITSRTYEQF
TRBV5-4	TRBJ2-4	.	ASSSYGLAGVAKNIQY
TRBV4-1	TRBJ2-5	.	ASSLGSLETQY
TRBV5-1	TRBJ2-7	.	ASSLGWEGGYEQY
TRBV7-9	TRBJ2-2	.	ASSLYGTANTGELF
TRBV28	TRBJ1-2	.	ASSLGTNYGYT
TRBV6-5	TRBJ2-2	.	ASSYYRRAGELF